This T cell receptor (beta chain) derives from a study of CD8+ T cells in alopecia areata. With regard to this clone: Its antigen is still unknown.

The treatment is: oral pan-JAK inhibitor, 5-10 mg twice daily. The CDR3 totals 16 residues. Germline assignment: CDR1 SGHDN and CDR2 FVKESK. V lost 1 base and J 4 bases, leaving 16 bases between the germline ends. Once RNA had been extracted, it was reverse transcribed into cDNA to act as the sequencing template. Clones were read by immunoSEQ multiplex PCR, and TCRdb kept only the in-frame ones, dropping some. The sample has 150,000 to 200,000 clones, about three fifths seen once. Whole-study findings and limits: Under tofacitinib, numerous expanded lesional clonotypes remained detectable in scalp and blood.

This chain joins TRBV14 and TRBJ2-5; D might be TRBD2 (5 bases). This receptor was taken from a human donor with alopecia areata. Sample: CD4+ T cells sorted from blood, taken at week 4, from a patient treated with tofacitinib. For the CDR3, the DNA is TGTGCCAGCAGCCAAGTGGTGAGGGTTCCTCGAGAGACCCAGTACTTC. This encodes CASSQVVRVPRETQYF.